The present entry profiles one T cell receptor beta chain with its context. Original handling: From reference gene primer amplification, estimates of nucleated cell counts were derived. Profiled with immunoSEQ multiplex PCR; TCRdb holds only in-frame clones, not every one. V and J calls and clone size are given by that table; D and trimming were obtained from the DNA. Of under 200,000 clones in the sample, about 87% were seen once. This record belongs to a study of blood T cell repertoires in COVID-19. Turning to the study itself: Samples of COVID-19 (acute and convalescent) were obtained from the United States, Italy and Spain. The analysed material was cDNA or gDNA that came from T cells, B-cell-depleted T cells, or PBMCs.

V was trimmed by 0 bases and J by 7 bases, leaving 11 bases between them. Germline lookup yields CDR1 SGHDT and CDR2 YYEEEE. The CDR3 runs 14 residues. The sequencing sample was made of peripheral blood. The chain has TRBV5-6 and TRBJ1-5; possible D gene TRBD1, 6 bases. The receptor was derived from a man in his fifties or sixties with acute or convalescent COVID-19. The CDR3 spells CASSLGQAKQPQHF. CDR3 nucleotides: TGTGCCAGCAGCTTGGGACAGGCGAAGCAGCCCCAGCATTTT. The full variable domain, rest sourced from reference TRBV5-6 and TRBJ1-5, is DAGVTQSPTHLIKTRGQQVTLRCSPKSGHDTVSWYQQALGQGPQFIFQYYEEEERQRGNFPDRFSGHQFPNYSSELNVNALLLGDSALYLCASSLGQAKQPQHFGDGTRLSIL.